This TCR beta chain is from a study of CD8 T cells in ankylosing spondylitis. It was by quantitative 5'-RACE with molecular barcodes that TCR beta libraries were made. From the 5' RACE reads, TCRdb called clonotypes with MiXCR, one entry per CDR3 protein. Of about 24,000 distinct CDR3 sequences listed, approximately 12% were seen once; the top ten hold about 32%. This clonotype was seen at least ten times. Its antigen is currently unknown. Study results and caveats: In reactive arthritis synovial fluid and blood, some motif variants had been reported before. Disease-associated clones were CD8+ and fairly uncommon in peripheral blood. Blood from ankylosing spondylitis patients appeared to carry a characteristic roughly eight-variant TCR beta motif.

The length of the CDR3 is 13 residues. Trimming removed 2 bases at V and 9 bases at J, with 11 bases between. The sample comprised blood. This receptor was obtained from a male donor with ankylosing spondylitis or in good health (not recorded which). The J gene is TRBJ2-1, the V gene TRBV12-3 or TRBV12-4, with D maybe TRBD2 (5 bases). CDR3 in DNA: TGTGCCAGCAGTTTATCAGATACTAGTGAGCAGTTCTTC. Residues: CASSLSDTSEQFF.